The T cell receptor (beta chain) under discussion was sequenced for a study of HIV-infected patients and healthy controls. TCRdb recomputed calls from the 5' RACE reads with MiXCR, one row per CDR3 protein. The sample lists 65,000 to 70,000 distinct CDR3 sequences; about 16% were seen once. The table lists this clonotype with a few counts. Sequencing was carried out using CD4+ T cells from blood. This clonotype was obtained from a human donor in good health.

The CDR3 coding sequence is TGTGCCAGCAATTCGGGGGGAGGGGCTGGTAGAGCCAAAAACATTCAGTACTTC. Protein: CASNSGGGAGRAKNIQYF. V is TRBV12-3 or TRBV12-4 and J is TRBJ2-4, with 7 bases fitting TRBD2. There are 18 residues in the CDR3. Losses at the gene ends were 7 bases for V and 0 bases for J; bases not matched to a gene: 15.